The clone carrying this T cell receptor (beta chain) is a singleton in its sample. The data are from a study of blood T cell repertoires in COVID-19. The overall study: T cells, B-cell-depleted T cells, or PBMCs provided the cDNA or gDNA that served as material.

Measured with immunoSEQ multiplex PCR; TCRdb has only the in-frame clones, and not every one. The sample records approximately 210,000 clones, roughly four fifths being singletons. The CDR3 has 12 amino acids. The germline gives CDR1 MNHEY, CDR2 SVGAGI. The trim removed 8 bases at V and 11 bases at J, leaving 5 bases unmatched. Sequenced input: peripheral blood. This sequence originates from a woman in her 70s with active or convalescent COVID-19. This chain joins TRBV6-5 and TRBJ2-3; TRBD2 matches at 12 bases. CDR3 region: CASGPSGGGQYF. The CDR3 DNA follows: TGTGCCAGCGGTCCTAGCGGGGGGGGGCAGTATTTT.